One sample yielded the 12 T cell receptor beta chains listed below, sequenced in a study of early T cells in non-severe SARS-CoV-2 infection. In TCRdb, the 5' RACE reads were re-called with MiXCR into one record per CDR3 protein. Of approximately 40,000 distinct CDR3 sequences in the sample, roughly 9.9% were seen once. Sample: whole blood. These receptors were collected from an adult who was a healthcare worker with PCR-confirmed SARS-CoV-2 infection or an uninfected control (not recorded which).

This chain connects TRBV7-9 to TRBJ2-5; 9 bases agree with TRBD1. The germline CDR1 and CDR2 sequences are SEHNR and FQNEAQ (reference sequence). With V trimmed by 5 bases and J by 2 bases, 6 bases remained unmatched. The CDR3 loop spans 15 amino acids. The CDR3 loop is CASSTPDRGQETQYF. CDR3 nucleotide sequence: TGTGCCAGCAGCACCCCGGACAGGGGTCAAGAGACCCAGTACTTC. Based on the CDR3 plus reference TRBV7-9 and TRBJ2-5, the full variable domain is DTGVSQNPRHKITKRGQNVTFRCDPISEHNRLYWYRQTLGQGPEFLTYFQNEAQLEKSRLLSDRFSAERPKGSFSTLEIQRTEQGDSAMYLCASSTPDRGQETQYFGPGTRLLVL.

The V and J genes are TRBV20-1 and TRBJ2-3; a weak D match, TRBD1 (5 bases). The CDR3 contains 15 residues. Deletions cut 3 bases from V and 2 bases from J, with 15 bases between. In germline, CDR1 is DFQATT, CDR2 SNEGSKA (reference sequence). The CDR3 loop reads CSARADKPSTDTQYF. The DNA for the CDR3 is TGCAGTGCTAGGGCGGACAAGCCCTCCACAGATACGCAGTATTTT.

Many counts were recorded for this clonotype. The V and J genes are TRBV4-3 and TRBJ2-1; TRBD2 matches 11 bases. The germline gives CDR1 LGHNA, CDR2 YSLEER. The CDR3 has 16 residues. Trimming removed 1 base from V and 4 bases from J; junction bases left unmatched: 3. The CDR3 coding sequence is TGCGCCAGCAGCCAAGTAGGGACTAGCGGATACAATGAGCAGTTCTTC. Its translation is CASSQVGTSGYNEQFF.

This clonotype has a count of ten or more. The gene calls are TRBV6-1 and TRBJ1-5, with D maybe TRBD1 (5 bases). Trimming removed 3 bases from V and 7 bases from J, with 16 bases in between. Germline CDR1 is MNHNS and CDR2 is SASEGT. This CDR3 is built from 15 residues. This CDR3 reads CASSDGAGIFQPQHF. The CDR3 DNA is TGTGCCAGCAGTGATGGGGCAGGGATATTCCAGCCCCAGCATTTT.

This clonotype was seen a few times. The CDR3 protein is CASSLYRAMMNTEAFF. The CDR3 DNA reads TGTGCCAGCAGCCTATACAGGGCAATGATGAACACTGAAGCTTTCTTT. The J gene is TRBJ1-1, the V gene TRBV7-8, with D perhaps TRBD1 (6 bases). The length of the CDR3 is 16 residues. The ends were cut back, 5 bases at V and 0 bases at J, with 16 bases in the middle. Germline loops: CDR1 SGHVS, CDR2 FQNEAQ.

V is TRBV7-8 and J is TRBJ1-1, with D possibly matching TRBD1 (5 bases). Germline loops: CDR1 SGHVS, CDR2 FQNEAQ. The CDR3 has 15 residues. V was clipped by 1 base and J by 5 bases, with 14 bases between them. CDR3 in amino acids: CASSLETTWGTEAFF. For the CDR3, the DNA is TGTGCCAGCAGCTTAGAGACAACCTGGGGGACTGAAGCTTTCTTT.

Only a few counts were recorded for this clonotype. The chain combines TRBV7-9 with TRBJ1-5; unclear D gene. This CDR3 has 14 amino acids. V gave up 0 bases and J gave up 3 bases, with 6 bases separating them. Germline V CDR1 and CDR2: SEHNR, FQNEAQ (reference sequence). The CDR3 spells CASSLAGNNQPQHF. The CDR3 DNA follows: TGTGCCAGCAGCTTAGCAGGGAACAATCAGCCCCAGCATTTT. Drawing the rest from reference TRBV7-9 and TRBJ1-5, the complete variable domain is DTGVSQNPRHKITKRGQNVTFRCDPISEHNRLYWYRQTLGQGPEFLTYFQNEAQLEKSRLLSDRFSAERPKGSFSTLEIQRTEQGDSAMYLCASSLAGNNQPQHFGDGTRLSIL.

In its sample, this clonotype was seen many times. V and J are TRBV3-1 and TRBJ2-1, with D possibly matching TRBD1 (7 bases). CDR3 size: 13 residues. Trimming removed 4 bases at V and 7 bases at J, with 11 bases between. Looked up from germline, CDR1 is LGHDT and CDR2 is YNNKEL (reference sequence). For the CDR3, the DNA is TGTGCCAGCAGCCTGACAGGGACTAATGAGCAGTTCTTC. Its protein is CASSLTGTNEQFF.

This clonotype has a handful of counts. This chain links TRBV30 with TRBJ2-3; D remains unclear. The CDR3 covers 12 residues. CDR1 is GTSNPN and CDR2 is SVGIG in the germline V gene (reference sequence). Trimming removed 2 bases from V and 3 bases from J, with 6 bases in between. This chain's CDR3 is CAWSRLTDTQYF. CDR3 bases: TGTGCCTGGAGTAGGCTTACAGATACGCAGTATTTT.

The chain couples TRBV6-5 to TRBJ1-3, with D possibly matching TRBD1 (6 bases). The CDR3 runs 15 residues. Germline V lookup: CDR1 MNHEY, CDR2 SVGAGI. Deletions cut 4 bases from V and 7 bases from J, with 17 bases between. The chain's CDR3 is CASSSGGRGRNTIYF. The DNA of the CDR3 is TGTGCCAGCAGTTCTGGGGGCAGGGGTCGGAACACCATATATTTT.

V usage is TRBV4-3 and J usage is TRBJ2-1; TRBD1 matches 10 bases. The CDR3 runs to 17 residues. Germline V CDR1 and CDR2: LGHNA, YSLEER. The J segment lost 0 bases and the V segment lost 3 bases, leaving 5 bases of the junction unmatched. CDR3 in amino acids: CASSQGTGVSSYNEQFF. For the CDR3, the DNA is TGCGCCAGCAGCCAGGGGACAGGGGTAAGCTCCTACAATGAGCAGTTCTTC.

The chain carries TRBV7-2 and TRBJ1-1; D unclear. The germline V and J ends were trimmed by 1 base and 1 base, with 7 bases remaining between them. CDR1 and CDR2 from the germline V gene are SGHTA and FQGNSA. The CDR3 consists of 14 residues. The CDR3 region has the DNA TGTGCCAGCAGCTTAGAGGCGGAGAACACTGAAGCTTTCTTT. It encodes CASSLEAENTEAFF.